This T cell receptor (beta chain) was documented in a study of T cell repertoires in cytomegalovirus infection. Study in general: Through public TCR beta signatures, both CMV infection and matching HLA type were indicated.

Broader study findings: Cumulative frequency (of public TCR beta family members) identified carriers of CMV plus the relevant HLA. The ex vivo response showed dominance by HLA-C-restricted CMV-specific TCR beta clonotypes.

The table lists this clonotype with many counts. Its target is unknown. Per germline, CDR1 SGHVS and CDR2 FQNEAQ. The V end was cut by 1 base, the J end by 9 bases, with 10 bases between. The CDR3 extends over 14 amino acids. Each CDR3 protein gets one entry after TCRdb re-called the reads with MiXCR. The profile shows hundreds of thousands of distinct CDR3 sequences, approximately 30% of them singletons. The sample here was cultured CD8+ T cells from PBMCs, taken from culture after CMV antigen stimulation. The chain employs TRBV7-8 and TRBJ1-6; D ambiguous. The sequence derives from a human donor in good health (CMV status not recorded). Some clones in this sample may be carry-over from other donors' samples. DNA for the CDR3: TGTGCCAGCAGCTTAGTTGGTGGGAGTTCACCCCTCCACTTT. It encodes CASSLVGGSSPLHF.